This TCR beta chain was observed in a study of cytomegalovirus exposure and HLA in healthy donors. Primers for the PCR totalled 60 Vbeta and 13 Jbeta. The data were produced by immunoSEQ multiplex PCR, yet TCRdb's version contains in-frame clones alone and is incomplete. The sample holds some 200,000 clones, roughly 80% seen once. This CDR3 has 16 residues. J lost 1 base, V lost 2 bases, and 7 bases had no gene match. Germline V CDR1 and CDR2: SGHAT, FQNNGV. The chain links TRBV11-2 to TRBJ1-1, with TRBD1 matching 7 bases. The receptor was isolated from a female donor in good health and CMV-seronegative. The sequencing sample was made of PBMCs. The CDR3 loop reads CASSLRGGTANTEAFF. The DNA of the CDR3 is TGTGCCAGCAGCTTACGGGGTGGGACAGCGAACACTGAAGCTTTCTTT. The whole variable domain, filled in from reference TRBV11-2 and TRBJ1-1, reads EAGVAQSPRYKIIEKRQSVAFWCNPISGHATLYWYQQILGQGPKLLIQFQNNGVVDDSQLPKDRFSAERLKGVDSTLKIQPAKLEDSAVYLCASSLRGGTANTEAFFGQGTRLTVV.